The subject of this entry is one T cell receptor (beta chain). The data stem from a study of blood T cell repertoires in COVID-19. In the study overall: COVID-19 samples collected from the United States, Italy and Spain covered acute and convalescent phases. PBMCs, B-cell-depleted T cells, or T cells provided the cDNA or gDNA that made up the material.

The length of the CDR3 is 15 residues. The germline gives CDR1 SGHTA, CDR2 FQGNSA. The V gene end was trimmed by 5 bases and the J gene end by 12 bases; junction bases not matched to a gene: 10. In the original analysis: Amplification of reference gene primers provided the estimated nucleated cell counts. Generated by immunoSEQ multiplex PCR, the TCRdb table keeps only in-frame clones and is missing some. V and J calls and clone size are given by that table; D and trimming were obtained from the DNA. The sample carries about 100,000 clones, 85% to 90% recorded once. The chain recombines TRBV7-2 with TRBJ1-6; TRBD1 agrees at 10 bases. The specimen was peripheral blood. This sequence originates from a human donor with active COVID-19. The donor label of this sample is uncertain. The CDR3 nucleotides are TGTGCCAGCAGCCCCCCGGGACAGGGGCTCAGACCCCTCCACTTT. It specifies CASSPPGQGLRPLHF.